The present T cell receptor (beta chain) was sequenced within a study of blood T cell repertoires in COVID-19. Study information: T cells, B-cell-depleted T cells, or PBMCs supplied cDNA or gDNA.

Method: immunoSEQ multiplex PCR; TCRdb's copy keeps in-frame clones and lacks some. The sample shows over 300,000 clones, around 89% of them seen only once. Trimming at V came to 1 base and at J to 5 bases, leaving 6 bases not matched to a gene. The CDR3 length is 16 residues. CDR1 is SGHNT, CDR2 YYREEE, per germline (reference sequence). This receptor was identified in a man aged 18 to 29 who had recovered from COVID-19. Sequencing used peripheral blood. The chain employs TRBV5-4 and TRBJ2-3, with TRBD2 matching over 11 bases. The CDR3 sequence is CASSLTSGRLGDTQYF. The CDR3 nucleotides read TGTGCCAGCAGCTTGACTAGCGGGAGATTGGGAGATACGCAGTATTTT.